Sequencing of this T cell receptor beta chain was carried out in a study of regulatory T cells in long-lasting Graves disease. iRepertoire HTBI primers and Arm-PCR of CDR3 regions built TCR beta libraries. TCRdb fed the multiplex PCR reads into MiXCR, producing one record per CDR3 protein. Of hundreds of thousands of distinct CDR3 sequences in the sample, about 16% are singletons; the top ten hold approximately 18%. In its sample, this clonotype was seen many times. The time point here: newly diagnosed GD, antithyroid drugs for less than 3 months. Scientists built the TCR library using RNA that was extracted from PBMCs. This same sample was also taken into another study, of T cells in Graves' hyperthyroidism and ophthalmopathy.

The source is a young woman with Graves disease. The sample here was peripheral blood mononuclear cells (PBMCs), taken at new diagnosis, from a patient treated with antithyroid drugs.

The CDR3 here is CASSLVWDTEAFF. CDR3 coding DNA: TGTGCCAGCAGCTTAGTTTGGGACACTGAAGCTTTCTTT. The chain employs TRBV7-2 and TRBJ1-1; D gene uncertain. Trimming took 1 base from V and 3 from J, leaving 6 bases between them. This CDR3 is 13 amino acids long. Germline V gene lookup returns CDR1 SGHTA and CDR2 FQGNSA.